This T cell receptor (beta chain) was documented in a study of yellow fever vaccine responses in identical twins. Study-level findings and limits: Twins' vaccine T cell responses were reported to seem partly convergent and partly personalized.

The length of the CDR3 is 12 residues. The junction had 0 bases not matched to a gene; V was cut back by 7 bases and J by 5 bases. The germline CDR1 and CDR2 sequences are SQVTM and ANQGSEA. TCRdb re-analysed the RT-PCR reads in MiXCR, keeping a single row per CDR3 protein. The table lists roughly 3,500 distinct CDR3 sequences, around 87% of them singletons. About this clonotype: As yet, its antigen is unknown.

The input for sequencing was T cells from blood (PBMCs), unsorted or a sorted subset (not recorded which), taken before or after yellow fever vaccination (not recorded which). This receptor was obtained from a woman under 30 who received the yellow fever vaccine. The V and J genes are TRBV29-1 and TRBJ2-2; 11 nucleotides match TRBD2. The CDR3 protein is CSGTSGTGELFF. The DNA of the CDR3 is TGCAGCGGGACTAGCGGGACCGGGGAGCTGTTTTTT.